This T cell receptor (beta chain) was obtained from a study of identical twins. The study, taken as a whole, reports: Without tracking the same donors, conclusions rested on cross-sectional statistical analysis. Out-of-frame alpha sequences shared between twins exhibited an excess of low generation probability.

V was shortened by 4 bases and J by 8 bases, with 10 bases between the two germline ends. The CDR3 has 12 residues. CDR1 and CDR2 (germline): SGHVS, FQNEAQ. This clonotype turned up a few times. The antigen is unknown. Using its own MiXCR run on the 5' RACE reads, TCRdb lists one record per CDR3 protein. The table lists approximately 700,000 distinct CDR3 sequences, 18% of them singletons. Each donor (without exception) was a healthy Caucasian. This sample was also put to use in a study of T cells expressing NK-cell markers. That paper adds: With respect to HCMV, most of the eight sequenced donors were seropositive, and one was seronegative.

V is TRBV7-8 and J is TRBJ2-3; unclear D gene. Specimen: PBMCs. The sequence was obtained from a woman younger than 35 in good health. CDR3 amino acids: CASSSPGGTQYF. The CDR3 coding sequence is TGTGCCAGCAGCTCCCCCGGTGGTACGCAGTATTTT.